This T cell receptor beta chain was recovered during a study of Graves' ophthalmopathy and Graves' hyperthyroidism. The V gene end was trimmed by 6 bases and the J gene end by 3 bases; junction bases not matched to a gene: 4. Germline V gene sequence: CDR1 SQVTM, CDR2 ANQGSEA. The CDR3 sequence is 12 residues long. The sample holds many counts of this clonotype. RNA transcripts were the template, and TCR beta CDR3 regions were amplified from them. First-round RT-PCR used HTBI primers; second-round multiplex PCR followed. Each CDR3 protein gets one entry after TCRdb re-called the multiplex PCR reads with MiXCR. In the table there are more than 1,000,000 distinct CDR3 sequences, less than 45% of which are singletons.

The specimen was peripheral blood or thyroid tissue (not recorded which). This rearrangement joins TRBV29-1 to TRBJ2-7, with 8 bases lining up with TRBD2. This clonotype was sampled from an adult man with Graves' hyperthyroidism. The DNA for the CDR3 is TGCAGCGTAGGACTAGCCGACTACGAGCAGTACTTC. Its protein product is CSVGLADYEQYF.